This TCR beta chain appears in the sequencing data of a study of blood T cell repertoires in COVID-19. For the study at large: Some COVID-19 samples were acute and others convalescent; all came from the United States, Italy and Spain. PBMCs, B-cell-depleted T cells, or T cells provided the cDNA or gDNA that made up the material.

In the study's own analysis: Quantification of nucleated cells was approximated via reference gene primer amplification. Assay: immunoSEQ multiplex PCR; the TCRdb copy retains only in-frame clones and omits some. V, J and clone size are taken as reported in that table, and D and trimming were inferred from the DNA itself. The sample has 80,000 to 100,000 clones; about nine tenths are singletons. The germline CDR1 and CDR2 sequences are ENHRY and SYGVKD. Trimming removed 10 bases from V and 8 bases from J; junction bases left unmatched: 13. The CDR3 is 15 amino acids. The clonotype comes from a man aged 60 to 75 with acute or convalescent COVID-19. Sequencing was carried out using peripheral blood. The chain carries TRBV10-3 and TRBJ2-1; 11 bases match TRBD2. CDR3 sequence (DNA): TGTGCCACCTACGATTTAGCGGGGGGGGTCGATGAGCAGTTCTTC. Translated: CATYDLAGGVDEQFF.